The sample holds a few counts of the clone carrying this T cell receptor (beta chain). This entry comes from a study of T cell responses to AZD1222 COVID-19 vaccine. The CDR3 is 17 amino acids. V dropped 0 bases and J dropped 6 bases, with 21 bases sitting between them. Looked up from germline, CDR1 is SEHNR and CDR2 is FQNEAQ (reference sequence). Sequencing used immunoSEQ multiplex PCR; TCRdb keeps in-frame clones, though not all of them. The profile shows 100,000 to 120,000 clones, around 81% of them singletons. V and J are TRBV7-9 and TRBJ2-7; D is undetermined. This clonotype originated in an adult in good health. The material was peripheral blood, obtained on day 0 of AZD1222 vaccination. The CDR3 is CASSLANPGPVGGEQYF. CDR3 nucleotide sequence: TGTGCCAGCAGCTTAGCGAACCCTGGGCCCGTAGGTGGCGAGCAGTACTTC.